The subject of this entry is one T cell receptor beta chain. Its antigen is not identified. The sample's treatment: about 20 received Ad26.COV2.S at low or high dose, single or two shots; 5 received placebo; per-sample allocation not given. Samples came from day 63 after the first vaccine or placebo injection. Using immunoSEQ multiplex PCR, the repertoire was profiled, and TCRdb retains in-frame clones only, with some absent. The data show roughly 240,000 clones, approximately 90% seen once. This record comes from a study of Ad26.COV2.S vaccination and SARS-CoV-2 variants. Study context: Intramuscular Ad26.COV2.S at 5x10^10 or 1x10^11 viral particles.

The CDR3 spans 14 residues. V was clipped by 7 bases and J by 7 bases, with 17 bases between them. Per germline, CDR1 SNHLY and CDR2 FYNNEI. Broader study findings: The authors reported substantial breadth in spike-specific CD8+ and CD4+ T cell responses after vaccination.

This receptor was identified in a person aged 18-60 years who received the Ad26.COV2.S COVID-19 vaccine or a placebo. This chain joins TRBV2 and TRBJ2-1, with D perhaps given as TRBD1 or TRBD2 (6 bases each). Material: peripheral blood, obtained in a trial of Ad26.COV2.S vaccine versus placebo. As DNA, the CDR3 is TGTGCCAGCATCCTCGGGGGCCCGGAAAATGAGCAGTTCTTC. Amino acid sequence: CASILGGPENEQFF.